The rows below give T cell receptor beta chains drawn from one sample of a study of shared clonotypes between healthy human individuals. Profiled with immunoSEQ multiplex PCR; TCRdb holds only in-frame clones, not every one. The repertoire has some 2.1 million clones, 90% to 95% of them found once; the top ten carry roughly 0.13%. The sequencing input was naive CD4+ T cells sorted from blood. The receptor source for this set is a man between 18 and 29 years old in good health. The CDR3 runs from the conserved cysteine through the conserved F or W. A D gene is named only where the DNA matches it firmly. Clone size is not always given. Where it is, it says once, few, many or a class for expanded clones.

V,J,size,D,DNA,CDR3
TRBV9,TRBJ2-3,NA,TRBD2,TGTGCCAGCAGCGCGACTAGCGGGGGGCCCAGCACAGATACGCAGTATTTT,CASSATSGGPSTDTQYF
TRBV10-3,TRBJ2-7,NA,TRBD2,TGTGCCATCAGTGAATCTAGCGGGGGGGCCTACGAGCAGTACTTC,CAISESSGGAYEQYF
TRBV6-4,TRBJ2-7,NA,NA,TGTGCCAGCAGTGACGAGGGGGTCTTTAGCTCCTACGAGCAGTACTTC,CASSDEGVFSSYEQYF
TRBV28,TRBJ2-1,NA,TRBD2,TGTGCCAGCAGTTTATTGGGTCTAGCGGGGCGCGGGTCTTACAATGAGCAGTTCTTC,CASSLLGLAGRGSYNEQFF
TRBV6-5,TRBJ1-2,NA,TRBD1,TGTGCCAGCAGACCTGGGACAGGGGTTCTTGGCTACACCTTC,CASRPGTGVLGYTF
TRBV29-1,TRBJ1-2,once,TRBD1,TGCAGCGCCGCAGCGAACAGGGGTGACTATGGCTACACCTTC,CSAAANRGDYGYTF
TRBV19,TRBJ2-2,NA,TRBD2,TGTGCCAGTAGTATAGCTAGCGGGGCTATTCACACCGGGGAGCTGTTTTTT,CASSIASGAIHTGELFF
TRBV28,TRBJ1-1,few,NA,TGTGCCAGCAAGAGGGGAGGGGATAACACTGAAGCTTTCTTT,CASKRGGDNTEAFF
TRBV5-1,TRBJ2-3,NA,NA,TGCGCCAGCAGCTTGGGACGTGGGGATACGCAGTATTTT,CASSLGRGDTQYF
TRBV7-9,TRBJ2-3,NA,TRBD2,TGTGCCAGCAGCCCCGGGAGGGCCGGGAATACGCAGTATTTT,CASSPGRAGNTQYF
TRBV4-1,TRBJ1-5,NA,TRBD1,TGCGCCAGCAGCCTAAATCCGGGACAGGATTTTCGATATAGCAATCAGCCCCAGCATTTT,CASSLNPGQDFRYSNQPQHF
TRBV2,TRBJ2-1,NA,TRBD2,TGTGCCAGCAGTGGGACTAGCGGGCTTTACAATGAGCAGTTCTTC,CASSGTSGLYNEQFF
TRBV5-7,TRBJ2-5,NA,TRBD2,TGTGCCAGCAGCTTTGTTGGACTAGCGGGGTACGGAGAGACCCAGTACTTC,CASSFVGLAGYGETQYF
TRBV18,TRBJ1-6,NA,NA,TGTGCCAGCTCACCACCGTTCCAGGGTCTTGGTTCACCCCTCCACTTT,CASSPPFQGLGSPLHF
TRBV25-1,TRBJ2-3,once,NA,TGTGCCAGCAGTGAAAAGGGGACCACAGATACGCAGTATTTT,CASSEKGTTDTQYF
TRBV6-5,TRBJ2-3,NA,TRBD2,TGTGCCAGCAGTCGACTAGCCCTAGATACGCAGTATTTT,CASSRLALDTQYF
TRBV5-1,TRBJ2-7,NA,NA,TGCGCCAGCAGTCGAGCCGGGACCGACGACTACGAGCAGTACTTC,CASSRAGTDDYEQYF
TRBV5-1,TRBJ2-7,NA,TRBD1,TGCGCCAGCAGCGACACAGGGGTATCGTCCTACGAGCAGTACTTC,CASSDTGVSSYEQYF
TRBV2,TRBJ1-4,NA,NA,TGTGCCAGCATAGGGGCAGGAAGAAAGGAAAAACTGTTTTTT,CASIGAGRKEKLFF
TRBV6-5,TRBJ1-2,NA,NA,TGTGCCACCGGCAGGCAACAAGGCGGCTACACCTTC,CATGRQQGGYTF
TRBV7-2,TRBJ2-7,once,NA,TGTGCCAGCAGCCCTTTCGGACTTAACTACGAGCAGTACTTC,CASSPFGLNYEQYF
TRBV2,TRBJ1-1,NA,NA,TGTGCCAGCAGTGTTAGGGACACGAACACTGAAGCTTTCTTT,CASSVRDTNTEAFF
TRBV5-1,TRBJ2-5,NA,NA,TGCGCCAGCAGCTTGGGGAACGAAGAGACCCAGTACTTC,CASSLGNEETQYF
TRBV18,TRBJ2-2,NA,NA,TGTGCCAGCTCACAATTAACGGTTGTCGATACGAACACCGGGGAGCTGTTTTTT,CASSQLTVVDTNTGELFF
TRBV11-2,TRBJ1-1,NA,NA,TGTGCCAGCAGCTTAGCCTCGTCAAATACTGAAGCTTTCTTT,CASSLASSNTEAFF
TRBV5-5,TRBJ2-1,NA,TRBD2,TGTGCCAGCAGCACCGCCCTACAGCGGGGGTTCTACAATGAGCAGTTCTTC,CASSTALQRGFYNEQFF
TRBV4-3,TRBJ2-2,NA,NA,TGCGCCAGCAGCCAAGAGCCGGGGACAATCTCCGGGGAGCTGTTTTTT,CASSQEPGTISGELFF
TRBV7-9,TRBJ2-5,NA,NA,TGTGCCAGCAGCTTAACGCCCAGCCAAGAGACCCAGTACTTC,CASSLTPSQETQYF
TRBV2,TRBJ2-3,NA,NA,TGTGCCAGCAACCACAGGAGCACAGATACGCAGTATTTT,CASNHRSTDTQYF
TRBV30,TRBJ1-1,NA,TRBD1,TGTGCCGGGACAGGTCCGAGCACTGAAGCTTTCTTT,CAGTGPSTEAFF
TRBV18,TRBJ1-3,NA,TRBD1,TGTGCCAGCTCCCCGGGACAGGGGGTAGCCGGAAACACCATATATTTT,CASSPGQGVAGNTIYF
TRBV30,TRBJ2-5,NA,NA,TGTGCCTGGAGTGCCCGAGGGAGGACCCAGTACTTC,CAWSARGRTQYF
TRBV6-6,TRBJ1-5,NA,NA,TGTGCCAGCAGTTACTCAGATGATAGCAATCAGCCCCAGCATTTT,CASSYSDDSNQPQHF
TRBV9,TRBJ2-7,NA,NA,TGTGCCAGCAGCGGGCTGGGCTGGGGGGACGAGCAGTACTTC,CASSGLGWGDEQYF
TRBV7-9,TRBJ1-4,NA,NA,TGTGCCAGCAGCCAGGACGGCTTGATAGGAAAACTGTTTTTT,CASSQDGLIGKLFF
TRBV28,TRBJ1-4,NA,NA,TGTGCCAGCAGTTTTGACAGGAAATACTGGACTTCCAGGGAAAAACTGTTTTTT,CASSFDRKYWTSREKLFF
TRBV9,TRBJ2-1,once,NA,TGTGCCAGCAGCGTATCGGGCCTCGGCTCCTACAATGAGCAGTTCTTC,CASSVSGLGSYNEQFF
TRBV7-9,TRBJ1-2,NA,NA,TGTGCCAGCATCCTCTCTGGGACAAGCGTCGGCTACACCTTC,CASILSGTSVGYTF
TRBV30,TRBJ2-1,once,NA,TGTGCCTGGAGCAACAGGTACAATGAGCAGTTCTTC,CAWSNRYNEQFF
TRBV18,TRBJ1-6,NA,NA,TGTGCCAGCCGGCCCCAACCGGTGTCACCCCTCCACTTT,CASRPQPVSPLHF
TRBV28,TRBJ2-7,NA,TRBD2,TGTGCCAGCAGTTTAAACGGACTAGCGGAAGACGAGCAGTACTTC,CASSLNGLAEDEQYF
TRBV15,TRBJ1-1,NA,NA,TGTGCCACCAGCAGACCAGGAGGAGGGAGGAGTTGGACTGAAGCTTTCTTT,CATSRPGGGRSWTEAFF
TRBV19,TRBJ1-1,NA,TRBD1,TGTGCCAGTAGCGGGACAGTGAACACTGAAGCTTTCTTT,CASSGTVNTEAFF
TRBV19,TRBJ1-5,NA,NA,TGTGCCAGTAGTATCGGGGTAATGGTGGATCAGCCCCAGCATTTT,CASSIGVMVDQPQHF
TRBV11-2,TRBJ2-7,NA,NA,TGTGCCAGCAGCTTGACGGACTCCTACGAGCAGTACTTC,CASSLTDSYEQYF